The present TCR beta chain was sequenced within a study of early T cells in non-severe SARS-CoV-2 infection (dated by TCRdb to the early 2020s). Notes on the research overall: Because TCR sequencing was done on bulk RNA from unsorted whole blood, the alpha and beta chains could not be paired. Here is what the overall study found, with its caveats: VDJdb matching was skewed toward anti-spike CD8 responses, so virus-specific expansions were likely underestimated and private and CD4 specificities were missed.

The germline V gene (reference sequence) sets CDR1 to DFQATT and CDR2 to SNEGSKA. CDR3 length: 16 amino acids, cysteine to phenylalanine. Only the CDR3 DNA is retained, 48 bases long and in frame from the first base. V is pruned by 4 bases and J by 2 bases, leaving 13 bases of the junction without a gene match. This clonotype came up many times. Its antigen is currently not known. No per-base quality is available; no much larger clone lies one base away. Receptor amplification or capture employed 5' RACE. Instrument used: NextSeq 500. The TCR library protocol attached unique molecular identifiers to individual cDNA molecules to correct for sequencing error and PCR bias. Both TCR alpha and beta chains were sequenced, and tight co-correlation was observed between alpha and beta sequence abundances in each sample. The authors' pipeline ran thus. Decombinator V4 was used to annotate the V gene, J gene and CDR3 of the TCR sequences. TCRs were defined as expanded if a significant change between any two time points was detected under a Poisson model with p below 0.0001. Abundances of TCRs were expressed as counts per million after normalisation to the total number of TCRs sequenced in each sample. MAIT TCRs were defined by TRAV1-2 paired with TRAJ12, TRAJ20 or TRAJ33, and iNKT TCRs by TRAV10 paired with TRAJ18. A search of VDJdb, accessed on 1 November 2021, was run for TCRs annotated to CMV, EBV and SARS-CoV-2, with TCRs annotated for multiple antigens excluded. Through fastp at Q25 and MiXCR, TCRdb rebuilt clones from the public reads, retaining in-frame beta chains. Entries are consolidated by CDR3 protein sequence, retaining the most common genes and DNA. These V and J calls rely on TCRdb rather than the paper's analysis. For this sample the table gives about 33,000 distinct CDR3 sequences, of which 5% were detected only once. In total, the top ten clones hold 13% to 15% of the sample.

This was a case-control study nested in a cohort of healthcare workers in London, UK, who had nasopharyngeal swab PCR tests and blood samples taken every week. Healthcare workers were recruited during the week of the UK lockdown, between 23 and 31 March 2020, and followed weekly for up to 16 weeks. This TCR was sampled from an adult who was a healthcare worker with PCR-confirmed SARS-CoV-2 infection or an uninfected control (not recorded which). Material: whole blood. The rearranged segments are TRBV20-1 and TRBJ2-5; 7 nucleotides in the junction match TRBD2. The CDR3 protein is CSATNPSGWGQETQYF. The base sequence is TGCAGTGCTACCAACCCTAGCGGATGGGGGCAAGAGACCCAGTACTTC.